This T cell receptor (beta chain) was sequenced for a study of PD-1 blockade in mismatch repair-deficient tumors. Study-wide background: Enrolled about 2013-2016, patients had progressing, pretreated mismatch repair-deficient cancers of 11 to 13 types.

Comments on this clone: Antigen specificity is unknown. Other nucleotide sequences in the sample specify the same CDR3.

Sequenced by immunoSEQ multiplex PCR; TCRdb stores in-frame clones only, minus some. The sample records under 95,000 clones, 80% to 90% being singletons. With V trimmed by 3 bases and J by 6 bases, 0 bases remained unmatched. The CDR3 covers 13 residues. CDR1 and CDR2 (germline): SGHVS, FQNEAQ. Mismatch repair deficiency was confirmed in all patients, by PCR or immunohistochemistry. Regarding the study as a whole: After pembrolizumab, tumor-resident clones rose rapidly, then generally contracted before radiologic responses.

The rearrangement links TRBV7-8 to TRBJ2-1, with 9 positions matching TRBD1. The TCR originated in an adult with mismatch repair-deficient cancer. The starting material was peripheral blood, obtained 44 weeks after starting pembrolizumab. CDR3 loop: CASSLDRGNEQFF. The CDR3 bases are TGTGCCAGCAGCTTGGACAGGGGCAATGAGCAGTTCTTC. The entire variable domain, with the rest obtained from reference TRBV7-8 and TRBJ2-1, is as follows: GAGVSQSPRYKVAKRGQDVALRCDPISGHVSLFWYQQALGQGPEFLTYFQNEAQLDKSGLPSDRFFAERPEGSVSTLKIQRTQQEDSAVYLCASSLDRGNEQFFGPGTRLTVL.